This T cell receptor (beta chain) was documented in a study of blood T cell repertoires in COVID-19. This CDR3 contains 15 residues. J lost 2 bases, V lost 4 bases, and 6 bases had no gene match. Germline CDR1 SGHAT, CDR2 FQNNGV. Original handling: Amplification from reference gene primers served as the basis for estimated nucleated cell counts. Libraries were prepared by immunoSEQ multiplex PCR; TCRdb keeps only in-frame clonotypes and omits some of them. V, J and clone size reflect that table, while D and trimming were determined from the DNA. This repertoire shows under 200,000 clones, roughly 90% found once; its top ten account for about 0.54%.

The sample was peripheral blood. The receptor's source is a man between 50 and 59 years old with acute or convalescent COVID-19. This rearrangement joins TRBV11-2 to TRBJ2-3, with TRBD1 matching over 7 bases. In DNA form, the CDR3 reads TGTGCCAGCAGCTCTCGGACAGGTCCCACAGATACGCAGTATTTT. It codes for CASSSRTGPTDTQYF.